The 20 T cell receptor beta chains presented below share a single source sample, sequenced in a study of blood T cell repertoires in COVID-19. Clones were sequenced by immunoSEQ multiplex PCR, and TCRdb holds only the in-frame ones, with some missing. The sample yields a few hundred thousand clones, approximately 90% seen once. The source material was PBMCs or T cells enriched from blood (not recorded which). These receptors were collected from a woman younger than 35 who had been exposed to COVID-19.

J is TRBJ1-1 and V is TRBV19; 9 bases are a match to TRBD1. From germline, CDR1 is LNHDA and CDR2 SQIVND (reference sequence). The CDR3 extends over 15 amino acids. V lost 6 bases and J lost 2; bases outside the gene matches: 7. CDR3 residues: CASRTGGGLNTEAFF. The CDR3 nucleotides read TGTGCCAGTAGAACAGGGGGCGGTTTAAACACTGAAGCTTTCTTT.

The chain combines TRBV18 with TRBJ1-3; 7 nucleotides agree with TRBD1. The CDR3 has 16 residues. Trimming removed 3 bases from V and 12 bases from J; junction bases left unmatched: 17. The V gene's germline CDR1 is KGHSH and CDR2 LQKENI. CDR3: CASSPGTGTAGGGIYF. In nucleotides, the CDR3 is TGTGCCAGCTCACCCGGAACCGGGACAGCCGGCGGAGGCATATATTTT.

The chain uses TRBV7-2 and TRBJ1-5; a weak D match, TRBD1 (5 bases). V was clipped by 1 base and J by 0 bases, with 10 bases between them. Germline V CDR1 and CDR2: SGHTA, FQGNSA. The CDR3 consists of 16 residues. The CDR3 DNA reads TGTGCCAGCAGCTTAGTTGGGGGGGGTAGCAATCAGCCCCAGCATTTT. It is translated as CASSLVGGGSNQPQHF.

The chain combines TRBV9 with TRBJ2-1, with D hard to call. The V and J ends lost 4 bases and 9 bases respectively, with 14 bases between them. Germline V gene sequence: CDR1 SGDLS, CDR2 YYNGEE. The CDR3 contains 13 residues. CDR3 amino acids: CASSPSSGIEQFF. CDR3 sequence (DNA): TGTGCCAGCAGCCCGAGCTCAGGCATTGAGCAGTTCTTC.

The CDR3 spells CAITSSNGDNEQFF. CDR3 sequence (DNA): TGTGCCATCACGTCTAGCAATGGGGACAATGAGCAGTTCTTC. The chain combines TRBV10-3 with TRBJ2-1, with a possible D match to TRBD2 (5 bases). Trimming cost V 7 bases and J 5 bases, with 15 bases left between them. The CDR3 totals 14 residues. Per germline, CDR1 ENHRY and CDR2 SYGVKD.

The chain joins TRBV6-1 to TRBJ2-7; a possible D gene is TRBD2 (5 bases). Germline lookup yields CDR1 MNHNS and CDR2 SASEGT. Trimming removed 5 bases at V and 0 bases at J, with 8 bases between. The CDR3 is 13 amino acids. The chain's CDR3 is CASSLRGSYEQYF. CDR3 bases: TGTGCCAGCAGTCTCCGGGGCTCCTACGAGCAGTACTTC.

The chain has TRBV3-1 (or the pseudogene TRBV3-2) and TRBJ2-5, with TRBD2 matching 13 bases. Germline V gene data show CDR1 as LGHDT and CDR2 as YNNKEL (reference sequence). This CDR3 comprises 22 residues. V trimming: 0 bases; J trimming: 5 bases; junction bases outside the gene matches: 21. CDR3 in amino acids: CASSQDPQLAGGQATWLETQYF. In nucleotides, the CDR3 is TGTGCCAGCAGCCAAGATCCCCAACTAGCGGGGGGGCAAGCCACATGGCTGGAGACCCAGTACTTC.

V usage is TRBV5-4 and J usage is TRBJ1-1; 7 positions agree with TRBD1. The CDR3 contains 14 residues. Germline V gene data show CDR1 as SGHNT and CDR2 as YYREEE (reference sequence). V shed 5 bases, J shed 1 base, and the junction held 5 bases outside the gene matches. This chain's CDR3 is CASSSGTANTEAFF. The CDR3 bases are TGTGCCAGCAGTTCCGGGACAGCGAACACTGAAGCTTTCTTT.

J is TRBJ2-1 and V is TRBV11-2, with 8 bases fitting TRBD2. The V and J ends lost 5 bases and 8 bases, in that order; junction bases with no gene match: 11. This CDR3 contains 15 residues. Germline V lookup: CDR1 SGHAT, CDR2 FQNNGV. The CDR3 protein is CASSLRSGGGDEQFF. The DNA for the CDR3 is TGTGCCAGCAGCCTAAGGTCGGGAGGGGGGGATGAGCAGTTCTTC.

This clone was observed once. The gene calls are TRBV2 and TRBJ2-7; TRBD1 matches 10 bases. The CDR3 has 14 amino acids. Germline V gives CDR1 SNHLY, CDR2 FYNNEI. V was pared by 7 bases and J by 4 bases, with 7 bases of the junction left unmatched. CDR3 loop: CASTPGQGFYEQYF. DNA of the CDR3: TGTGCCAGCACCCCGGGACAGGGGTTTTACGAGCAGTACTTC. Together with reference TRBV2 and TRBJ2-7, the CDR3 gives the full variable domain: EPEVTQTPSHQVTQMGQEVILRCVPISNHLYFYWYRQILGQKVEFLVSFYNNEISEKSEIFDDQFSVERPDGSNFTLKIRSTKLEDSAMYFCASTPGQGFYEQYFGPGTRLTVT.

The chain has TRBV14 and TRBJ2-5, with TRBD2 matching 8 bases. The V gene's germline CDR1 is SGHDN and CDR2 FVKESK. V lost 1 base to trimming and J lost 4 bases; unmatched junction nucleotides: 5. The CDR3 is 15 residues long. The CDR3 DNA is TGTGCCAGCAGCCAAGGAGAGCTAGCGGGAGAGACCCAGTACTTC. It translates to CASSQGELAGETQYF.

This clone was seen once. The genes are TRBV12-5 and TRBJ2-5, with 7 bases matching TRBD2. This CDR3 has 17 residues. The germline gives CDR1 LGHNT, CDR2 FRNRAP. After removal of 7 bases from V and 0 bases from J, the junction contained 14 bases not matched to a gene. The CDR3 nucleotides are TGTGCTAGTGCCCAAGGCCGGGCTAGCGGTAACCAAGAGACCCAGTACTTC. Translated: CASAQGRASGNQETQYF.

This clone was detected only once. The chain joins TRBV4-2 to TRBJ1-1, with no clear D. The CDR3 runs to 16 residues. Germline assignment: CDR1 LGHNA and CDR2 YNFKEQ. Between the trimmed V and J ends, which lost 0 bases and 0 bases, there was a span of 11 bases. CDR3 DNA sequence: TGTGCCAGCAGCCAAGAGGAGGGAGCCATGAACACTGAAGCTTTCTTT. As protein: CASSQEEGAMNTEAFF.

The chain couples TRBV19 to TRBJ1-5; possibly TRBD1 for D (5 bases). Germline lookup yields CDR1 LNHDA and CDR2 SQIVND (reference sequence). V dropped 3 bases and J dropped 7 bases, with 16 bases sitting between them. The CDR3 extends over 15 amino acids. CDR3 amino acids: CASSIDSGVWQPQHF. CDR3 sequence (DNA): TGTGCCAGTAGTATTGATTCGGGGGTATGGCAGCCCCAGCATTTT.

CDR3 residues: CASSEMGGGSYNEQFF. In nucleotides, the CDR3 is TGTGCCAGCAGTGAAATGGGGGGGGGCTCCTACAATGAGCAGTTCTTC. The chain is built from TRBV2 and TRBJ2-1; 7 positions match TRBD2. CDR1 and CDR2 (germline): SNHLY, FYNNEI. CDR3 length: 16 residues. V was pared by 2 bases and J by 0 bases, with 4 bases of the junction left unmatched.

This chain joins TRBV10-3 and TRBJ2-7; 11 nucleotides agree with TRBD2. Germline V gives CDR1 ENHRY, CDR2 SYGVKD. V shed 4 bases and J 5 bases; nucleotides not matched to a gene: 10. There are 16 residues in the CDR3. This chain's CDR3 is CAISVLGSGRANEQYF. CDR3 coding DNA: TGTGCCATCAGTGTATTAGGTAGCGGGAGGGCCAACGAGCAGTACTTC.

As DNA, the CDR3 is TGTGCCACCGAAGGGACAGGGATAAATGAGCAGTTCTTC. This translates into CATEGTGINEQFF. The V gene is TRBV15, the J gene TRBJ2-1, with 9 bases fitting TRBD1. J was trimmed by 7 bases and V by 8 bases; bases with no gene match: 6. Germline values: CDR1 LNHNV, CDR2 YYDKDF (reference sequence). The CDR3 is made up of 13 amino acids.

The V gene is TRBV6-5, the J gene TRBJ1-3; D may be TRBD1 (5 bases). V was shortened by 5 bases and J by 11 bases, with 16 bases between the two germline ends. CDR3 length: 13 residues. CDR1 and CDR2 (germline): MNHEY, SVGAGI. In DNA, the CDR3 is TGTGCCAGCAGTCCCCGGGGGACCTGGGCCATATATTTT. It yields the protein CASSPRGTWAIYF.

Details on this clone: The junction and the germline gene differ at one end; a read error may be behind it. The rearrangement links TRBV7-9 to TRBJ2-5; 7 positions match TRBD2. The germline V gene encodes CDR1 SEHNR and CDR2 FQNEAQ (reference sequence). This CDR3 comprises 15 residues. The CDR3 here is CASSLAGTTQETQYF. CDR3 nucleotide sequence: TGTGCCAGCAGCCTAGCCGGGACTACACAAGAGACCCAGTACTTC. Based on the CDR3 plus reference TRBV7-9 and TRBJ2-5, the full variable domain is DTGVSQNPRHKITKRGQNVTFRCDPISEHNRLYWYRQTLGQGPEFLTYFQNEAQLEKSRLLSDRFSAERPKGSFSTLEIQRTEQGDSAMYLCASSLAGTTQETQYFGPGTRLLVL.

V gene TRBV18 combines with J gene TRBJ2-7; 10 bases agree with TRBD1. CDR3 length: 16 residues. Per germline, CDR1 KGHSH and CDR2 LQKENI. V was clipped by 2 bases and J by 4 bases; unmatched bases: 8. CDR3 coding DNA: TGTGCCAGCTCACCAATTCCCGGGACAGGGGTTTACGAGCAGTACTTC. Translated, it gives CASSPIPGTGVYEQYF.